Listed below are T cell receptor beta chains from one sample, sequenced in a study of T cell changes during pregnancy in multiple sclerosis. Sequenced by immunoSEQ multiplex PCR; TCRdb stores in-frame clones only, minus some. The sample contains 20,000 to 25,000 clones, 91% of which appear only once. The sample was CD4+ T cells from peripheral blood mononuclear cells, taken in the third trimester of pregnancy. The receptors were sampled from a female donor with multiple sclerosis, enrolled in a pregnancy study. The CDR3 runs from the conserved cysteine through the conserved F or W. A D gene is named only where the DNA matches it firmly. Some rows mark clone size as missing; the rest say once, few, many or name a class of expanded clone.

>-|TRBV5-1|TRBJ2-3|-
TGCGCCAGCAGCTTGTACACAGGGGGGGGCACAGATACGCAGTATTTT
CASSLYTGGGTDTQYF
>-|TRBV5-1|TRBJ2-5|-
TGCGCCAGCAGCTTGCCGGCAGGGGTAGAAGAGACCCAGTACTTC
CASSLPAGVEETQYF
>-|TRBV11-3|TRBJ2-6|once
TGTGCCAGCAGCAGGACATCTCCCGGGGCCAACGTCCTGACTTTC
CASSRTSPGANVLTF
>-|TRBV6-5|TRBJ1-6|-
TGTGCCAGCACGGGAGCCTCAAATTCACCCCTCCACTTT
CASTGASNSPLHF
>TRBD1|TRBV5-6|TRBJ1-1|-
TGTGCCAGCAGCTTGCCGGGACAGGGTTTAGGAACTGAAGCTTTCTTT
CASSLPGQGLGTEAFF
>TRBD1|TRBV30|TRBJ1-1|few
TGTGCCTGGATGGAGGGGGCTTTCGCTGAAGCTTTCTTT
CAWMEGAFAEAFF
>-|TRBV10-3|TRBJ1-2|-
TGTGCCATCAGTGAGGGGGAGAGAGCTAACTATGGCTACACCTTC
CAISEGERANYGYTF
>-|TRBV5-4|TRBJ2-4|-
TGTGCCAGGACAGTATACCAGTACTTC
CARTVYQYF
>-|TRBV2|TRBJ2-2|-
TGTGCCAGCAGGCCGGATCAGGTCGCCGGGGAGCTGTTTTTT
CASRPDQVAGELFF
>-|TRBV11-2|TRBJ1-1|-
TGTGCCAGCAACACTCTCCGGGGGAATTGGATGAACACTGAAGCTTTCTTT
CASNTLRGNWMNTEAFF
>TRBD1|TRBV27|TRBJ2-7|-
TGTGCCAGCAGTAAACAGGGGGCGAAGGTTGACTACGAGCAGTACTTC
CASSKQGAKVDYEQYF
>TRBD1|TRBV5-6|TRBJ2-7|-
TGTGCCAGCAGCTTATTGGACAGGGAGGACGAGCAGTACTTC
CASSLLDREDEQYF
>-|TRBV19|TRBJ1-2|-
TGTGCCAGTAGTGCTAGGACTCCTCGGGGCTATGGCTACACCTTC
CASSARTPRGYGYTF
>TRBD1|TRBV6-5|TRBJ1-4|-
TGTGCCAGCAGTTACCGACAGGGTAATGAAAAACTGTTTTTT
CASSYRQGNEKLFF
>TRBD1|TRBV28|TRBJ2-1|-
TGTGCCAGCAGCACACCGGGACAGATGAATGAGCAGTTCTTC
CASSTPGQMNEQFF
>-|TRBV6-6|TRBJ1-5|-
TGTGCCAGCGGGGGGGATTATAGCAATCAGCCCCAGCATTTT
CASGGDYSNQPQHF
>TRBD1|TRBV27|TRBJ2-5|-
TGTGCCAGCAGTGAAGGGGGCGAGACCCAGTACTTC
CASSEGGETQYF
>-|TRBV27|TRBJ1-1|-
TGTGCCAGCAGTGATCGACAGAAAATGAACACTGAAGCTTTCTTT
CASSDRQKMNTEAFF
>TRBD1|TRBV7-8|TRBJ1-3|once
TGTGCCAGCAGCTCACAGACGACAGGGTCTGGAAACACCATATATTTT
CASSSQTTGSGNTIYF
>TRBD1|TRBV6-5|TRBJ2-7|-
TGTGCCAGCAGTTACCTCGGACAGGGGGCGGCTAGGGAGCAGTACTTC
CASSYLGQGAAREQYF
>-|TRBV5-1|TRBJ1-1|once
TGCGCCAGCAGCTTGCAGATGAACACTGAAGCTTTCTTT
CASSLQMNTEAFF
>TRBD1|TRBV5-4|TRBJ1-1|-
TGTGCCAGCAGCTTGGGGGACAGGGAGGGTGAAGCTTTCTTT
CASSLGDREGEAFF
>-|TRBV18|TRBJ2-7|-
TGTGCCAGCTCACCGTCACAAAGCTCCTACGAGCAGTACTTC
CASSPSQSSYEQYF
>TRBD1|TRBV5-6|TRBJ1-1|once
TGTGCCAGCAGCTCGGGACCCGGGACAGGGGGCGAAGCTTTCTTT
CASSSGPGTGGEAFF
>-|TRBV19|TRBJ1-1|-
TGTGCCAGTAGTATTGGTCAGGGGATGACTGAAGCTTTCTTT
CASSIGQGMTEAFF
>-|TRBV14|TRBJ2-7|-
TGTGCCAGCAGCCAAGCCGACAGAAGGGACTACGAGCAGTACTTC
CASSQADRRDYEQYF
>-|TRBV11-2|TRBJ2-2|once
TGTGCCAGCAGCCCGGCCGGGGAGCTGTTTTTT
CASSPAGELFF
>TRBD2|TRBV6-6|TRBJ2-5|-
TGTGCCAGCGCGAGCGGGGGGGAAGAGACCCAGTACTTC
CASASGGEETQYF
>TRBD2|TRBV5-1|TRBJ2-1|once
TGCGCCAGCAGCACAGGGACTAGCGTTTACAATGAGCAGTTCTTC
CASSTGTSVYNEQFF
>TRBD1|TRBV6-4|TRBJ1-2|-
TGTGCCAGCAGTGAAAAGACAGGGACTGGCTACACCTTC
CASSEKTGTGYTF